The 20 T cell receptor beta chains below come from one sample, sequenced in a study of CD8+CD57+ T cells in acquired aplastic anemia. Genomic DNA constituted the template upon which TCR beta VDJ and CDR3 profiling was performed. Each CDR3 protein is one row after TCRdb ran MiXCR on the reads. Here the sample spans 150,000 to 200,000 distinct CDR3 sequences, roughly half being singletons. Sequencing involved patients with CD8+CD57+ cell expansion previously shown by flow cytometry. Sequencing used sorted CD4+, CD8+, or CD8+CD57+ T cells (not recorded which) from PBMCs. The receptors shown here come from a human donor with aplastic anemia.

The CDR3 region has the DNA TGTGCCAGCAGCTACTCTGACAGGGACAATCAGCCCCAGTACTTC. Its protein is CASSYSDRDNQPQYF. The chain joins TRBV7-6 to TRBJ2-5, with 7 bases lining up with TRBD1. The germline gives CDR1 SGHVS, CDR2 FNYEAQ. V was clipped by 4 bases and J by 9 bases; unmatched bases: 14. CDR3 size: 15 residues.

The V and J genes are TRBV25-1 and TRBJ1-4, with 7 bases aligning to TRBD1. Trimming at V came to 3 bases and at J to 4 bases, leaving 8 bases not matched to a gene. CDR1 and CDR2 from the germline V gene are MGHDK and SYGVNS. The CDR3 has 16 residues. The CDR3: CASSDPTGDLNEKLFF. CDR3 nucleotides: TGTGCCAGCAGTGACCCCACAGGGGACCTTAATGAAAAACTGTTTTTT.

This clonotype was observed once. This chain links TRBV10-3 with TRBJ2-7; 14 nucleotides line up with TRBD2. From germline, CDR1 is ENHRY and CDR2 SYGVKD. J lost 6 bases, V lost 4 bases, and 5 bases had no gene match. This CDR3 has 15 amino acids. The CDR3 region is CAISGGLAGDGEQYV. The CDR3 bases are TGTGCCATCAGTGGGGGACTAGCGGGAGACGGCGAGCAGTACGTC.

This clonotype showed up many times. The chain employs TRBV2 and TRBJ2-7, with 7 bases lining up with TRBD1. J was trimmed by 3 bases and V by 8 bases; bases with no gene match: 7. CDR3 length equals 13 residues. Germline CDR1 is SNHLY and CDR2 is FYNNEI. CDR3 protein: CASDPDRSYEQYF. The DNA of the CDR3 is TGTGCCAGCGACCCGGACAGGAGCTACGAGCAGTACTTC.

This clonotype occurred many times. The chain has TRBV10-3 and TRBJ1-2; a possible D gene is TRBD1 (5 bases). Trimming removed 0 bases at V and 6 bases at J, with 14 bases between. This CDR3 has 15 amino acids. Germline assignment: CDR1 ENHRY and CDR2 SYGVKD. The DNA of the CDR3 is TGTGCCATCAGTGAGTCGGGTGGGGGTTACGATGGCTACACCTTC. It encodes CAISESGGGYDGYTF.

The chain joins TRBV5-1 to TRBJ2-1; D possibly corresponds to TRBD1 (6 bases). This CDR3 has 14 residues. Germline V CDR1 and CDR2: SGHRS, YFSETQ. V lost 2 bases and J 1 base, leaving 7 bases between the germline ends. CDR3 sequence: CASSLQGSYNEQFF. DNA for the CDR3: TGCGCCAGCAGCTTACAGGGATCCTACAATGAGCAGTTCTTC.

In its sample, this clonotype was seen a few times. The chain combines TRBV19 with TRBJ2-7; D not resolved. The germline V gene encodes CDR1 LNHDA and CDR2 SQIVND (reference sequence). The CDR3 runs to 14 residues. V lost 2 bases to trimming and J lost 3 bases, with 11 bases between them. This CDR3 reads CASSIREQNYEQYF. For the CDR3, the DNA is TGTGCCAGTAGTATACGTGAACAGAACTACGAGCAGTACTTC.

The chain has TRBV19 and TRBJ1-2; D is unresolved. The CDR3 totals 13 residues. Trimming stripped 3 bases from V and 8 bases from J, with 13 bases between. CDR1 LNHDA and CDR2 SQIVND come from the germline V gene (reference sequence). CDR3 protein: CASSIDGLEGYTF. Here the CDR3 DNA reads TGTGCCAGTAGTATTGATGGGCTCGAGGGCTACACCTTC.

This clonotype was picked up many times. The rearrangement joins TRBV9 to TRBJ1-1; 11 nucleotides align to TRBD1. After removal of 4 bases from V and 3 bases from J, the junction contained 5 bases not matched to a gene. The CDR3 extends over 15 amino acids. Germline assignment: CDR1 SGDLS and CDR2 YYNGEE. In DNA form, the CDR3 reads TGTGCCAGCAGCACCGGACAGGGGGCCTACACTGAAGCTTTCTTT. Its translation: CASSTGQGAYTEAFF.

The chain is built from TRBV5-1 and TRBJ1-1, with a weak D call TRBD1 (6 bases). The V end lost 9 bases, the J end lost 0 bases, and 30 bases lay between the germline ends. Germline values: CDR1 SGHRS, CDR2 YFSETQ. The CDR3 has 19 residues. The CDR3 DNA follows: TGCGCCAACTGGACAACCCACGAGAGAGGTGAGGGGGTGAACACTGAAGCTTTCTTT. Amino acids: CANWTTHERGEGVNTEAFF.

This clonotype is labeled as medium-sized. The CDR3 DNA sequence: TGTGCCAGCAGAACCCAAGGGAGTGGCTACACCTTC. Protein: CASRTQGSGYTF. This chain joins TRBV12-3 or TRBV12-4 and TRBJ1-2; D remains ambiguous. V lost 6 bases to trimming and J lost 7 bases, with 12 bases between them. The CDR3 spans 12 residues.

The CDR3 loop reads CAISEWGLDTDTQYF. Here the CDR3 DNA reads TGTGCCATCAGTGAATGGGGACTGGACACAGATACGCAGTATTTT. V and J are TRBV10-3 and TRBJ2-3; D is perhaps TRBD2 (6 bases). V dropped 3 bases and J dropped 2 bases, with 12 bases sitting between them. CDR1 ENHRY and CDR2 SYGVKD come from the germline V gene. This CDR3 has 15 residues.

This clonotype was observed a handful of times. The V gene is TRBV10-3, the J gene TRBJ1-2; 9 bases match TRBD1. Germline assignment: CDR1 ENHRY and CDR2 SYGVKD. J was trimmed by 6 bases and V by 5 bases; bases with no gene match: 4. The length of the CDR3 is 13 residues. The chain's CDR3 is CAISPTGGHGYTF. CDR3 nucleotides: TGTGCCATCAGTCCAACAGGGGGCCATGGCTACACCTTC.

CDR3 amino acids: CASSEDSPYEQYF. The CDR3 coding sequence is TGTGCCAGCAGTGAAGACTCCCCCTACGAGCAGTACTTC. The chain recombines TRBV2 with TRBJ2-7; D is unclear. The CDR3 contains 13 residues. Germline values: CDR1 SNHLY, CDR2 FYNNEI. V lost 1 base to trimming and J lost 2 bases, with 6 bases between them. Filled out from reference TRBV2 and TRBJ2-7, the complete variable domain reads EPEVTQTPSHQVTQMGQEVILRCVPISNHLYFYWYRQILGQKVEFLVSFYNNEISEKSEIFDDQFSVERPDGSNFTLKIRSTKLEDSAMYFCASSEDSPYEQYFGPGTRLTVT.

This clonotype was found once. This chain uses TRBV10-3 with TRBJ2-1; weak D call: TRBD1 (6 bases). CDR3 length equals 13 residues. Germline V gene data show CDR1 as ENHRY and CDR2 as SYGVKD. V lost 4 bases to trimming and J lost 8 bases, with 12 bases between them. CDR3 in DNA: TGTGCCATCAGTGGAATGACAGGTGATGAGCAGTTCTTC. This translates into CAISGMTGDEQFF.

This clonotype has a handful of counts. The chain links TRBV25-1 to TRBJ1-6; TRBD1 might be the D (6 bases). The CDR3 length is 13 residues. Germline CDR1 and CDR2: MGHDK and SYGVNS. The V end was cut by 7 bases, the J end by 7 bases, with 11 bases between. The CDR3 bases are TGTGCCAGCACCCCGGGGGCGAATTCACCCCTCCACTTT. It specifies CASTPGANSPLHF.

This clonotype has only a few counts. V is TRBV29-1 and J is TRBJ2-6, with unresolved D. Germline-derived CDR1 and CDR2 are SQVTM and ANQGSEA. This CDR3 has 12 amino acids. With 6 bases removed from V and 4 bases from J, the gap between germline ends came to 7 bases. CDR3 sequence: CSVSAGANVLTF. DNA of the CDR3: TGCAGCGTGTCCGCCGGGGCCAACGTCCTGACTTTC. The whole variable domain, filled in from reference TRBV29-1 and TRBJ2-6, reads SAVISQKPSRDICQRGTSLTIQCQVDSQVTMMFWYRQQPGQSLTLIATANQGSEATYESGFVIDKFPISRPNLTFSTLTVSNMSPEDSSIYLCSVSAGANVLTFGAGSRLTVL.

This clonotype was seen only a few times. The CDR3, as DNA: TGTGCCAGCAGTGAGGCGGGACAGGGGGAAAAACTGTTTTTT. As protein: CASSEAGQGEKLFF. V usage is TRBV2 and J usage is TRBJ1-4; 10 bases match TRBD1. CDR1 and CDR2 (germline): SNHLY, FYNNEI. The junction had 3 bases not matched to a gene; V was cut back by 3 bases and J by 8 bases. This CDR3 spans 14 amino acids.

A word on this clonotype: This may come from a read error, since a much larger clone is one base off. The rearrangement uses TRBV5-1 and TRBJ1-1; weak D call: TRBD1 (6 bases). The CDR3 spans 14 residues. Germline assignment: CDR1 SGHRS and CDR2 YFSETQ. The CDR3 reads CASPEGEPDTEASF. In DNA form, the CDR3 reads TGCGCCAGCCCCGAGGGGGAGCCGGACACTGAAGCTTCCTTT.

There are a few counts of this clonotype. This may be a read error: a much more frequent sequence differs by one nucleotide. The chain has TRBV5-1 and TRBJ2-7; weak D call: TRBD1 (5 bases). Trimming removed 3 bases at V and 0 bases at J, with 13 bases between. CDR1 and CDR2 (germline): SGHRS, YFSETQ. The CDR3 runs to 15 residues. The CDR3 DNA is TGCGCCAGCAGCTCGGGCTTAAGGGGCTCCTACGAGCAGTACGTC. Translating gives CASSSGLRGSYEQYV.